This TCR beta chain was recovered during a study of blood T cells in healthy people across ages. Study observations and caveats: Roughly linear declines in TCR beta diversity per million T cells occurred with age. Relative to aged donors, long-lived donors carried more naive CD4+ cells and displayed higher diversity. Conclusively comparing naive with antigen-experienced cells was impossible with unsorted PBMCs.

Primed by a sample-barcoded 5' primer and a J-beta primer mix, a second PCR proceeded for roughly 6 to 12 cycles. TCRdb re-analysed the 5' RACE reads in MiXCR, keeping a single row per CDR3 protein. The table includes about 1.4 million distinct CDR3 sequences, 59% detected once. This CDR3 contains 14 residues. CDR1 is DFQATT and CDR2 is SNEGSKA in the germline V gene (reference sequence). J was trimmed by 5 bases and V by 2 bases; bases with no gene match: 6. Details on this clonotype: Its antigen is unknown.

This receptor was identified in a man between 18 and 35 years old in good health. V gene TRBV20-1 combines with J gene TRBJ1-1, with 9 bases matching TRBD1. Input material: blood. CDR3 nucleotides: TGCAGTGCTAGACTTGACAGGGGGGGGACTGAAGCTTTCTTT. Protein: CSARLDRGGTEAFF.